The entry that follows covers one T cell receptor (beta chain) sequence. Its antigen is not known. From germline, CDR1 is SGHTA and CDR2 FQGNSA. The CDR3 extends over 13 amino acids. The data were obtained in a study of monozygotic twins with inflammatory bowel disease. One entry per CDR3 protein, without DNA, is what TCRdb gives after re-calling the 5' RACE reads. Its listing shows 400,000 to 500,000 distinct CDR3 sequences. Notes on the study in general: The study found lower TCRbeta diversity (inverse Simpson) in IBD patients than in healthy co-twins. Since immunosuppressive treatments differed, patient repertoires may have gained added variability.

What was sequenced was blood. The TCR comes from a human donor with ulcerative colitis or Crohn's disease, or a healthy co-twin of an affected twin (not recorded which). The V call is TRBV7-2, the J call TRBJ2-7; TCRdb indicates TRBD1, and absent DNA this call remains unverified. The CDR3 sequence: CASSSIQGHEQYF.